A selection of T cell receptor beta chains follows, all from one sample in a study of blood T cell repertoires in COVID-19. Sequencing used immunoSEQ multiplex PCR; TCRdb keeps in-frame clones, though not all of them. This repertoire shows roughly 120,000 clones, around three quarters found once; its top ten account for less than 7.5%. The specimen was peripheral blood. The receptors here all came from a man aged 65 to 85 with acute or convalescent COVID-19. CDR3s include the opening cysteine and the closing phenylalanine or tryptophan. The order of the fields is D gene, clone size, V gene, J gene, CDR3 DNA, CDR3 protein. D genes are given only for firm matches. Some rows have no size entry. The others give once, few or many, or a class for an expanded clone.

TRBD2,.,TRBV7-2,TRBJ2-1,TGTGCCAGCAGCCCCGAGGTGAGCGGGGGATTGTACAATGAGCAGTTCTTC,CASSPEVSGGLYNEQFF
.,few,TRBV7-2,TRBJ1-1,TGTGCCAGCAGACCCTACAGGAACACTGAAGCTTTCTTT,CASRPYRNTEAFF
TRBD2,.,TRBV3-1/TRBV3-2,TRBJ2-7,TGTGCCAGCAGCCTTTTAGCGGGAGGCTCCTACGAGCAGTACTTC,CASSLLAGGSYEQYF
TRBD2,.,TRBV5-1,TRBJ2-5,TGCGCCAGCAGTCTTCCGTCTGGTAGCGGGGGTGAAGAGACCCAGTACTTC,CASSLPSGSGGEETQYF
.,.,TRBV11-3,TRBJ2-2,TGTGCCAGCAGCCTATGGGCCAACACCGGGGAGCTGTTTTTT,CASSLWANTGELFF
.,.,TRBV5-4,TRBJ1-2,TGTGCCAGCAGCTTAGAGAAGAGCTATGGCTACACCTTC,CASSLEKSYGYTF
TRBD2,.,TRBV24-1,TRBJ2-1,TGTGCCACCAGTGATTTGGGGACTATTTCGAATGAGCAGTTCTTC,CATSDLGTISNEQFF
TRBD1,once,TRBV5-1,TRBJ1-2,TGCGCCAGCAGCTTCGAGACCCAGGGGGCCCAAGGGAGCTACACCTTC,CASSFETQGAQGSYTF
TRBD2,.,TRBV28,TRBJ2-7,TGTGCCAGCAGGGCTAGCGGGAGCGCCTACGAGCAGTACTTC,CASRASGSAYEQYF
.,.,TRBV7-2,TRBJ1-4,TGTGCCAGCAGCTTAAATGGGGTGGGAGGTGAAAAACTGTTTTTT,CASSLNGVGGEKLFF
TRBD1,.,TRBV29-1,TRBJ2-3,TGCAGCGTCGGGACAGGGTCCACAGATACGCAGTATTTT,CSVGTGSTDTQYF
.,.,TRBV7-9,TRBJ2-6,TGTGCCAGTCAGGAAATGATCTCTGGGGCCAACGTCCTGACTTTC,CASQEMISGANVLTF
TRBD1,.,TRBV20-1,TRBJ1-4,TGCAGTGCTAGTGGGTTCCAGGGGGCGCAAAATGAAAAACTGTTTTTT,CSASGFQGAQNEKLFF
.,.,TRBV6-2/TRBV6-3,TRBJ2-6,TGTGCCAGCAGTTACTCGGCAGGGAATGGGGCCAACGTCCTGACTTTC,CASSYSAGNGANVLTF
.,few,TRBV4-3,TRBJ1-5,TGCGCCAGCAGCCAAGAAGCTAGGTCCAGGGGTGGCAATCAGCCCCAGCATTTT,CASSQEARSRGGNQPQHF
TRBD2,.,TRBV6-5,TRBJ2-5,TGTGCCAGCAGTTACTCGGGGGGGGTAGAGACCCAGTACTTC,CASSYSGGVETQYF
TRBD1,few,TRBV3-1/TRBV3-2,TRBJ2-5,TGTGCCAGCAGCCAAGATTGGGAAGACAGGGATGGGGAGACCCAGTACTTC,CASSQDWEDRDGETQYF
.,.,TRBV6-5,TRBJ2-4,TGTGCCAGCAGTTCACAGGGCGCCGCCAAAAACATTCAGTACTTC,CASSSQGAAKNIQYF
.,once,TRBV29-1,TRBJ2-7,TGCAGCGTTGATGAAGGCGGGTCCGACGAGCAGTACTTC,CSVDEGGSDEQYF
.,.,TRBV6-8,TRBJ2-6,TGTGCCAGCAGCGCAGACAGCTCTGGGGCCAACGTCCTGACTTTC,CASSADSSGANVLTF
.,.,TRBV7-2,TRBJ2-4,TGTGCCAGCAGCTTAGGGATGGGGCAAAACATTCAGTACTTC,CASSLGMGQNIQYF
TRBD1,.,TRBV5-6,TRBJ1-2,TGTGCCAGCAGCTTTGGTGGACAGGGTGGGGGCTACACCTTC,CASSFGGQGGGYTF
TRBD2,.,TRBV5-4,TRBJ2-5,TGTGCCAGCAGAAGAGCGGGGGCGGGAGAGACCCAGTACTTC,CASRRAGAGETQYF
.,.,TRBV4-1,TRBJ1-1,TGCGCCAGCAGCCCCCCAGCGGGGTCAGGCACTGAAGCTTTCTTT,CASSPPAGSGTEAFF
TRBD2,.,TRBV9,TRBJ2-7,TGTGCCAGCAGCGTAGTAGCGACTAGCGGGGCCTACGAGCAGTACTTC,CASSVVATSGAYEQYF
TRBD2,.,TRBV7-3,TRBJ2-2,TGTGCCACCGGGCGGGGGGACAACACCGGGGAGCTGTTTTTT,CATGRGDNTGELFF
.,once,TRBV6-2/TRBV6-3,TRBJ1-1,TGTGCCAGCAGTTACCCTTGGAAGGGAGAGACTGAAGCTTTCTTT,CASSYPWKGETEAFF
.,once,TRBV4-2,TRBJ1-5,TGTGCCAGCAGCCATTTAGATAGCAATCAGCCCCAGCATTTT,CASSHLDSNQPQHF
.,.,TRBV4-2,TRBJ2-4,TGTGCCAGCAGCCAAGATCAATCCCCTAGCGATGGTGGACAGTACTTC,CASSQDQSPSDGGQYF
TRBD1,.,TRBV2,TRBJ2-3,TGTGCCAGCGGGGGACAGGATACTAGCACAGATACGCAGTATTTT,CASGGQDTSTDTQYF
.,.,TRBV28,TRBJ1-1,TGTGCCAGCAGTTTGGGGGGAGGGTTCACTGAAGCTTTCTTT,CASSLGGGFTEAFF